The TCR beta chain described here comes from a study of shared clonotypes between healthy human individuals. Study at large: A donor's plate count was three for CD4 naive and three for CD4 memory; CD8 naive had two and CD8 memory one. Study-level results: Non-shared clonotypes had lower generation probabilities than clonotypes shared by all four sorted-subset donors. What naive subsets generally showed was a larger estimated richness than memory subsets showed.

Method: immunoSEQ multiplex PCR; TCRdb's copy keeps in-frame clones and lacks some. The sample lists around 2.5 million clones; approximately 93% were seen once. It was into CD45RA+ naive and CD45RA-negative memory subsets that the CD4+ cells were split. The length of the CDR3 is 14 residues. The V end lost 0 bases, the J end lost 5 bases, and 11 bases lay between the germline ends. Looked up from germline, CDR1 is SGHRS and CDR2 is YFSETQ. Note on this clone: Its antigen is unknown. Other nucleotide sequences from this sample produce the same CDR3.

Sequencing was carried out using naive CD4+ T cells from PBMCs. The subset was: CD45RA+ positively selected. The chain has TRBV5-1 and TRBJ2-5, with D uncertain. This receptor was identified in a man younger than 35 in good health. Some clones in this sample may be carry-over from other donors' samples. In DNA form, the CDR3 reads TGCGCCAGCAGCTTGGGGCAGGTTCGTGAGACCCAGTACTTC. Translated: CASSLGQVRETQYF.